These 4 T cell receptor beta chains came from one sample sequenced in a study of blood T cell repertoires in COVID-19. The repertoire was sequenced with immunoSEQ multiplex PCR; TCRdb's copy has only in-frame clones and lacks some. The repertoire includes about 440,000 clones, roughly 87% of them detected once, and approximately 2% sits in the top ten. Sequencing was performed on PBMCs or T cells enriched from blood (not recorded which). The receptors derive from a woman between 18 and 29 years old with acute COVID-19.

In its sample, this clone was seen once. The chain employs TRBV9 and TRBJ2-1, with D maybe TRBD1 (6 bases). The CDR3 is 15 residues long. V was clipped by 0 bases and J by 4 bases, with 11 bases between them. The germline V gene has CDR1 SGDLS and CDR2 YYNGEE. As DNA, the CDR3 is TGTGCCAGCAGCGTAGGCCAGGGGCTGTACAATGAGCAGTTCTTC. Its translation: CASSVGQGLYNEQFF.

The chain links TRBV5-1 to TRBJ2-3; tentative D call: TRBD2 (6 bases). The V gene lost 3 bases and the J gene lost 6 bases, with 14 bases spanning the gap. The CDR3 sequence is 14 residues long. Germline V gives CDR1 SGHRS, CDR2 YFSETQ. The CDR3 DNA is TGCGCCAGCAGCTGGGGGGACTCCCGGGATACGCAGTATTTT. This codes for CASSWGDSRDTQYF.

This clone has more than one count but fewer than ten. This chain joins TRBV3-1 (or the pseudogene TRBV3-2) and TRBJ1-6, with 10 bases aligning to TRBD1. CDR1 is LGHDT and CDR2 is YNNKEL in the germline V gene (reference sequence). V was clipped by 0 bases and J by 8 bases; unmatched bases: 4. The CDR3 sequence is 16 residues long. CDR3 sequence: CASSQDTGTGDSPLHF. Here the CDR3 DNA reads TGTGCCAGCAGCCAAGACACCGGGACAGGGGATTCACCCCTCCACTTT.

The chain recombines TRBV5-5 with TRBJ1-1; D remains ambiguous. Trimming removed 1 base at V and 1 base at J, with 8 bases between. CDR1 is SGHKS and CDR2 is YYEKEE in the germline V gene (reference sequence). The CDR3 consists of 14 residues. The CDR3 protein is CASSLYDTNTEAFF. Here the CDR3 DNA reads TGTGCCAGCAGCTTGTATGACACGAACACTGAAGCTTTCTTT. The full variable domain, with the rest looked up from reference TRBV5-5 and TRBJ1-1, is DAGVTQSPTHLIKTRGQQVTLRCSPISGHKSVSWYQQVLGQGPQFIFQYYEKEERGRGNFPDRFSARQFPNYSSELNVNALLLGDSALYLCASSLYDTNTEAFFGQGTRLTVV.